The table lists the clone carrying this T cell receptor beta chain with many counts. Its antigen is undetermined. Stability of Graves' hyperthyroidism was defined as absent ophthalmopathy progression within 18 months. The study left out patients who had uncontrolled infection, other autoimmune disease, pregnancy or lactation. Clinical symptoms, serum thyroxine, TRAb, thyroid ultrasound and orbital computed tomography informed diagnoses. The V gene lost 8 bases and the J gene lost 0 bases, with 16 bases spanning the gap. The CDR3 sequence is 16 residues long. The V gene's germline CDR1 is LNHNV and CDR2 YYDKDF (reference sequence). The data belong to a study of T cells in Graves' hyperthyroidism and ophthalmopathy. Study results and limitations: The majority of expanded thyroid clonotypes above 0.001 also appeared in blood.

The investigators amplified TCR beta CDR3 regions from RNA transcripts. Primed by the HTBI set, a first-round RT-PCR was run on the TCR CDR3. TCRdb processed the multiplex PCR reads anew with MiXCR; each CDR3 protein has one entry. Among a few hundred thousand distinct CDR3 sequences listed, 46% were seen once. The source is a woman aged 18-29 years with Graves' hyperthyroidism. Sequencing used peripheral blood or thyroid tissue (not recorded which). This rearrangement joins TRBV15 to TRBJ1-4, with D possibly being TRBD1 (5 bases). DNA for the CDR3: TGTGCCACCGGGGACGGGAGGACGGCAACTAATGAAAAACTGTTTTTT. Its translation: CATGDGRTATNEKLFF.